The entry below describes one T cell receptor beta chain. The antigen is unknown. The source of the sample is a study of CD8+ T cells in alopecia areata. Findings and caveats of the study: Clonality in lesional scalp, especially alopecia totalis/universalis, exceeded that of normal scalp. Many expanded lesional clones persisted in scalp and blood during tofacitinib.

cDNA prepared by RNA extraction and subsequent reverse transcription served as the template for sequencing. The table came from immunoSEQ multiplex PCR; TCRdb's copy has only in-frame clones and leaves some out. The sample has 150,000 to 250,000 clones, roughly three fifths seen once; the top ten hold approximately 3.4%. Treatment specified: oral pan-JAK inhibitor, 5-10 mg twice daily. Researchers took lesional scalp punch biopsies and peripheral blood from people who were alopecia areata patients. The material was CD4+ T cells sorted from blood, obtained at week 4, from a patient treated with tofacitinib. The receptor was isolated from a human donor with alopecia areata.

This CDR3 is CATQGVGADTQYF. Written as DNA, the CDR3 is TGCGCCACCCAAGGGGTCGGGGCAGATACGCAGTATTTT. The chain links TRBV4-1 to TRBJ2-3, with D perhaps given as TRBD1 or TRBD2 (5 bases each). Germline V gene data show CDR1 as MGHRA and CDR2 as YSYEKL. The germline V and J ends were trimmed by 10 bases and 4 bases, with 15 bases remaining between them. The CDR3 is made up of 13 amino acids.